This T cell receptor beta chain was profiled in a study of beta chain features in type 1 diabetes. The CDR3 extends over 16 amino acids. J was trimmed by 2 bases and V by 1 base; bases with no gene match: 4. The germline V gene encodes CDR1 SGHTA and CDR2 FQGTGA. In the case of this clone: Its antigen is currently unknown.

The entirety of the isolated RNA underwent reverse transcription, so expressed TCRB transcripts were sequenced. Only in-frame clones appear in the TCRdb table, and some are missing; sequencing was by immunoSEQ multiplex PCR. The sample has approximately 360,000 clones, roughly 12% seen once. Broader study findings: VDJ junctions from patients with type 1 diabetes contained fewer insertions and more deletions. For Type 1 diabetes patients, all four CD4+ subsets carried TCRB CDR3s that were moderately but significantly shorter.

The chain is built from TRBV7-3 and TRBJ2-1; 8 bases fit TRBD2. The clonotype originates from a woman aged 18-29 years with type 1 diabetes. What was sequenced was naive CD4+ T cells from blood. The CDR3 spells CASSLISGAPYNEQFF. The CDR3 nucleotides are TGTGCCAGCAGCTTAATTAGCGGGGCACCCTACAATGAGCAGTTCTTC.